This T cell receptor (beta chain) was identified during a study of blood T cell repertoires in COVID-19. Overall study: PBMCs, B-cell-depleted T cells, or T cells were the source of the cDNA or gDNA that made up the material.

Participants came from about 24 US areas, aged about 18 to 89 years. Donors were grouped by their self-reported clinical history. Per the original data handling: Researchers report that nucleated cell counts were estimated from reference gene primer amplification. Assay: immunoSEQ multiplex PCR; the TCRdb copy retains only in-frame clones and omits some. Clonal size and the V and J genes are those of that table, whereas D and trimming came from the DNA. The data hold approximately 480,000 clones, with around 90% observed a single time. J lost 0 bases, V lost 9 bases, and 19 bases had no gene match. The germline V gene encodes CDR1 LNHDA and CDR2 SQIVND (reference sequence). The CDR3 has 19 residues.

The chain carries TRBV19 and TRBJ1-5, with 8 bases identical to TRBD1. This receptor was taken from a woman aged 18-29 years who had recovered from COVID-19. What was sequenced was PBMCs or T cells enriched from blood (not recorded which). CDR3 residues: CASTDPPGQGALSNQPQHF. CDR3 bases: TGTGCCAGCACCGACCCCCCCGGTCAGGGGGCCCTTAGCAATCAGCCCCAGCATTTT. Full variable domain (rest looked up from reference TRBV19 and TRBJ1-5): DGGITQSPKYLFRKEGQNVTLSCEQNLNHDAMYWYRQDPGQGLRLIYYSQIVNDFQKGDIAEGYSVSREKKESFPLTVTSAQKNPTAFYLCASTDPPGQGALSNQPQHFGDGTRLSIL.